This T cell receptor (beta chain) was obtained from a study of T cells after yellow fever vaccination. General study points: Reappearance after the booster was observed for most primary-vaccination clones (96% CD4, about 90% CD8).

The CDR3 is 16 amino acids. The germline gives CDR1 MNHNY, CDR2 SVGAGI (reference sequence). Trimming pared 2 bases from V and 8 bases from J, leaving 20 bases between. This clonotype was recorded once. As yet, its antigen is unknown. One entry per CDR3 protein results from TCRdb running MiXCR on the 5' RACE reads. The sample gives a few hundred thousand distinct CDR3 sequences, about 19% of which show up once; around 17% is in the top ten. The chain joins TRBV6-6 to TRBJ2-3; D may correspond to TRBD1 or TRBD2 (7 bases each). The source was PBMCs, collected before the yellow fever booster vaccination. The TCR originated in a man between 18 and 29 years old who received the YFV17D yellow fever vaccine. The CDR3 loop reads CASSYTLAVPGGTQYF. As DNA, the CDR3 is TGTGCCAGCAGTTACACCCTAGCGGTTCCAGGGGGTACGCAGTATTTT.